Shown below are 27 T cell receptor beta chains from a single sample sequenced in a study of T cell responses to AZD1222 COVID-19 vaccine (dated by TCRdb to 2020 to 2022). The intended sense of this specimen's time point label: baseline before first vaccination. Libraries were constructed by the immunoSEQ multiplex PCR assay. TCRdb provides this immuneACCESS table in a form limited to in-frame rearrangements. Some clones are lacking; in checked studies, under half of them reflect an unresolved V gene, and why the rest are absent is not known. In this sample the table shows over 100,000 clones, roughly four fifths of which occur a single time. The ten biggest clones cover 9.4% of the sample. Specimen: peripheral blood, collected on day 0 of AZD1222 vaccination. The receptors were sampled from an adult in good health.

V usage is TRBV18 and J usage is TRBJ1-2; D is unclear. The ends were cut back, 5 bases at V and 0 bases at J, with 13 bases in the middle. The CDR3 loop spans 15 amino acids. Germline values: CDR1 KGHSH, CDR2 LQKENI. The CDR3 spells CASSNLRAANYGYTF. The CDR3 DNA reads TGTGCCAGCTCAAACCTGCGGGCGGCTAACTATGGCTACACCTTC.

The chain combines TRBV5-1 with TRBJ2-7; no definite D call. CDR3 length: 12 amino acids. Trimming took 0 bases from V and 6 from J, leaving 7 bases between them. CDR1 is SGHRS and CDR2 is YFSETQ in the germline V gene. CDR3 DNA: TGCGCCAGCAGCTTGGGGGCCCTCGAGCAGTACTTC. Translating it yields CASSLGALEQYF.

This chain connects TRBV4-3 to TRBJ2-2, with D possibly TRBD1 on 6 matching bases. The germline gives CDR1 LGHNA, CDR2 YSLEER. CDR3 length equals 17 residues. V lost 3 bases and J 1 base, leaving 15 bases between the germline ends. The CDR3 loop is CASSQTPSRGNTGELFF. The CDR3 bases are TGCGCCAGCAGCCAGACCCCTTCCAGGGGGAACACCGGGGAGCTGTTTTTT.

The genes are TRBV18 and TRBJ2-2; TRBD2 matches 12 bases. V lost 3 bases to trimming and J lost 3 bases; unmatched junction nucleotides: 5. This CDR3 contains 17 residues. Germline V gene data show CDR1 as KGHSH and CDR2 as LQKENI. DNA for the CDR3: TGTGCCAGCTCACCCGGGACTAGCGGGTCTTACACCGGGGAGCTGTTTTTT. Amino acids: CASSPGTSGSYTGELFF.

The gene calls are TRBV19 and TRBJ1-5, with D possibly TRBD1 on 5 matching bases. The germline V gene encodes CDR1 LNHDA and CDR2 SQIVND (reference sequence). This CDR3 comprises 14 residues. With 5 bases removed from V and 7 bases from J, the gap between germline ends came to 15 bases. This chain's CDR3 is CASSPPGGWQPQHF. CDR3 in DNA: TGTGCCAGTAGTCCTCCTGGGGGGTGGCAGCCCCAGCATTTT.

The J gene is TRBJ2-2, the V gene TRBV28; 9 bases map to TRBD2. Losses at the gene ends were 6 bases for V and 6 bases for J; bases not matched to a gene: 8. The CDR3 covers 15 residues. Germline V gives CDR1 MDHEN, CDR2 SYDVKM. Here the CDR3 DNA reads TGTGCCAGCAGCTTTTACCAGCGGGGGGCCGGGGAGCTGTTTTTT. It codes for CASSFYQRGAGELFF.

V gene TRBV7-9 combines with J gene TRBJ2-7; a weak D match, TRBD1 (5 bases). This CDR3 has 15 amino acids. Trimming took 5 bases from V and 7 from J, leaving 21 bases between them. Germline assignment: CDR1 SEHNR and CDR2 FQNEAQ (reference sequence). The CDR3 DNA follows: TGTGCCAGCAGCCATCAAGACAGACCCGTATGGGAGCAGTACTTC. Its protein is CASSHQDRPVWEQYF.

This clone appeared a single time. The chain joins TRBV18 to TRBJ1-4; no clear D. Germline-derived CDR1 and CDR2 are KGHSH and LQKENI. V lost 6 bases, J lost 6 bases, and 17 bases lay in between. This CDR3 spans 15 amino acids. In nucleotides, the CDR3 is TGTGCCAGCTCTCCGCGGGCGGGAGGTGATGAAAAACTGTTTTTT. Amino acid sequence: CASSPRAGGDEKLFF.

V gene TRBV3-1 (or the pseudogene TRBV3-2) combines with J gene TRBJ1-2; D is uncertain. Trimming cost V 3 bases and J 2 bases, with 10 bases left between them. Germline CDR1 and CDR2: LGHDT and YNNKEL (reference sequence). The CDR3 spans 14 residues. The CDR3 DNA is TGTGCCAGCAGCCATGACCGATTAAACTATGGCTACACCTTC. It yields the protein CASSHDRLNYGYTF.

V gene TRBV5-4 combines with J gene TRBJ1-6, with 7 bases fitting TRBD1. The length of the CDR3 is 16 residues. Looked up from germline, CDR1 is SGHNT and CDR2 is YYREEE (reference sequence). Unmatched junction bases numbered 8, after V lost 0 bases and J lost 8 bases. For the CDR3, the DNA is TGTGCCAGCAGCTTGGTTGGCAGGGGGTTTCATTCACCCCTCCACTTT. Protein sequence: CASSLVGRGFHSPLHF.

The chain recombines TRBV7-2 with TRBJ1-1; TRBD1 matches 8 bases. Unmatched junction bases numbered 9, after V lost 5 bases and J lost 1 base. Germline V gene lookup returns CDR1 SGHTA and CDR2 FQGNSA. The CDR3 spans 16 residues. CDR3 region: CASSPDRGWGNTEAFF. The CDR3 bases are TGTGCCAGCAGCCCAGACAGGGGCTGGGGGAACACTGAAGCTTTCTTT.

There are a few counts of this clone. The chain combines TRBV28 with TRBJ1-4; D gene ambiguous. This CDR3 has 14 amino acids. Trimming cost V 2 bases and J 3 bases, with 7 bases left between them. CDR1 is MDHEN and CDR2 is SYDVKM in the germline V gene. CDR3 loop: CASSLEAANEKLFF. The CDR3 DNA is TGTGCCAGCAGTTTAGAAGCCGCTAATGAAAAACTGTTTTTT.

The J gene is TRBJ2-2, the V gene TRBV24-1; no reliable D call. Trimming left V 7 bases short and J 1 base short, with 15 bases between. Germline loops: CDR1 KGHDR, CDR2 SFDVKD. The length of the CDR3 is 16 residues. The CDR3 nucleotides read TGTGCCACCAGCCGGACCGGGCCAATGAACACCGGGGAGCTGTTTTTT. The encoded protein is CATSRTGPMNTGELFF.

Concerning this clone: An end of the junction does not agree with germline; a read error may underlie this. The J gene is TRBJ2-1, the V gene TRBV5-1; 8 bases fit TRBD1. The germline gives CDR1 SGHRS, CDR2 YFSETQ. The CDR3 is 16 residues long. CDR3 amino acids: CASSPQAGGSNNEQFF. The DNA for the CDR3 is TGCGCCAGCAGCCCGCAGGCAGGGGGCTCCAACAATGAGCAGTTCTTC.

The V gene is TRBV28, the J gene TRBJ2-1, with D unclear. Trimming shortened V by 5 bases and J by 8 bases, and 16 bases separated the two germline ends. Per the germline V gene, CDR1 is MDHEN and CDR2 is SYDVKM. The CDR3 has 14 residues. In nucleotides, the CDR3 is TGTGCCAGCAGTCCGCGCAGAACAGTCGATGAGCAGTTCTTC. Protein product: CASSPRRTVDEQFF. Complete variable domain (other parts from reference TRBV28 and TRBJ2-1): DVKVTQSSRYLVKRTGEKVFLECVQDMDHENMFWYRQDPGLGLRLIYFSYDVKMKEKGDIPEGYSVSREKKERFSLILESASTNQTSMYLCASSPRRTVDEQFFGPGTRLTVL.

The CDR3 DNA follows: TGTGCCACCAGCAGAGCAACAGGGAGCAATGAAAAACTGTTTTTT. Amino acids: CATSRATGSNEKLFF. The rearrangement uses TRBV15 and TRBJ1-4, with D maybe TRBD1 (6 bases). V was trimmed by 1 base and J by 5 bases, leaving 11 bases between them. This CDR3 spans 15 amino acids. Germline V lookup: CDR1 LNHNV, CDR2 YYDKDF (reference sequence).

The rearrangement links TRBV27 to TRBJ2-7; TRBD1 matches at 9 bases. Trimming removed 10 bases from V and 7 bases from J; junction bases left unmatched: 14. The V gene's germline CDR1 is MNHEY and CDR2 SMNVEV (reference sequence). This CDR3 contains 14 residues. The CDR3 DNA reads TGTGCCATCCGACCGGGACAGGGAAATCGGGAGCAGTACTTC. This gives the protein CAIRPGQGNREQYF.

The J gene is TRBJ1-1, the V gene TRBV13; weak D call: TRBD1 (5 bases). Trimming pared 5 bases from V and 1 base from J, leaving 8 bases between. The CDR3 is 13 amino acids. Germline lookup yields CDR1 PRHDT and CDR2 FYEKMQ (reference sequence). The CDR3 spells CASSLTANTEAFF. For the CDR3, the DNA is TGTGCCAGCAGCCTGACAGCGAACACTGAAGCTTTCTTT.

The chain employs TRBV4-2 and TRBJ2-3; weak D call: TRBD2 (5 bases). Trimming shortened V by 1 base and J by 0 bases, and 11 bases separated the two germline ends. This CDR3 has 16 residues. CDR1 is LGHNA, CDR2 YNFKEQ, per germline. The CDR3 DNA sequence: TGTGCCAGCAGCCAAGTTAGAGAGGGAAGCACAGATACGCAGTATTTT. This translates into CASSQVREGSTDTQYF.

This chain uses TRBV7-2 with TRBJ1-3; D is perhaps TRBD1 (6 bases). Germline CDR1 reads SGHTA; CDR2 reads FQGNSA. CDR3 length: 16 residues. Between the trimmed V and J ends, which lost 0 bases and 2 bases, there was a span of 11 bases. CDR3 protein: CASSLASKGAGNTIYF. In DNA, the CDR3 is TGTGCCAGCAGCTTAGCGAGTAAGGGGGCTGGAAACACCATATATTTT.

The V and J genes are TRBV5-8 and TRBJ2-7; D is perhaps TRBD2 (6 bases). Trimming left V 2 bases short and J 7 bases short, with 22 bases between. The germline V gene has CDR1 SGHTS and CDR2 YDEGEE. CDR3 length: 16 residues. The CDR3 region has the DNA TGTGCCAGCAGCTTTTTGGCATTGGGACTTCCCGTTGAGCAGTACTTC. This translates into CASSFLALGLPVEQYF.

This chain links TRBV7-2 with TRBJ2-5, with 7 positions matching TRBD2. The germline V gene encodes CDR1 SGHTA and CDR2 FQGNSA. The CDR3 has 16 residues. With V trimmed by 4 bases and J by 2 bases, 10 bases remained unmatched. The CDR3 DNA is TGTGCCAGCAGCTCCTCGGGAGGTAGCGGACAAGAGACCCAGTACTTC. This codes for CASSSSGGSGQETQYF. Looking up the rest from reference TRBV7-2 and TRBJ2-5 gives the full variable domain: GAGVSQSPSNKVTEKGKDVELRCDPISGHTALYWYRQSLGQGLEFLIYFQGNSAPDKSGLPSDRFSAERTGGSVSTLTIQRTQQEDSAVYLCASSSSGGSGQETQYFGPGTRLLVL.

This clone has only one observation. The CDR3 coding sequence is TGTGCCAGCAGCGTAGAACTAGCGGGAGGAAATGAGCAGTTCTTC. Amino acids: CASSVELAGGNEQFF. This chain connects TRBV9 to TRBJ2-1, with 12 bases that match TRBD2. The CDR3 is made up of 15 amino acids. The junction had 2 bases not matched to a gene; V was cut back by 0 bases and J by 7 bases. CDR1 is SGDLS, CDR2 YYNGEE, per germline.

V and J are TRBV27 and TRBJ1-6, with no clear D. V lost 5 bases and J 0 bases, leaving 11 bases between the germline ends. Germline lookup yields CDR1 MNHEY and CDR2 SMNVEV (reference sequence). The CDR3 is 16 residues long. The CDR3 sequence: CASSPDFGSYNSPLHF. CDR3 sequence (DNA): TGTGCCAGCAGTCCGGACTTTGGCTCCTATAATTCACCCCTCCACTTT.

V usage is TRBV14 and J usage is TRBJ1-2; tentative D call: TRBD1 (5 bases). V shed 1 base and J shed 4 bases, with 10 bases lying between them. This CDR3 is 14 amino acids long. CDR1 SGHDN and CDR2 FVKESK come from the germline V gene. In DNA form, the CDR3 reads TGTGCCAGCAGCCAAGCAGGGATCTTCTATGGCTACACCTTC. Translating gives CASSQAGIFYGYTF. Full variable domain (missing parts from reference TRBV14 and TRBJ1-2): EAGVTQFPSHSVIEKGQTVTLRCDPISGHDNLYWYRRVMGKEIKFLLHFVKESKQDESGMPNNRFLAERTGGTYSTLKVQPAELEDSGVYFCASSQAGIFYGYTFGSGTRLTVV.

This chain uses TRBV18 with TRBJ2-7; TRBD1 matches 11 bases. Unmatched junction bases numbered 6, after V lost 5 bases and J lost 6 bases. This CDR3 region has 14 residues. The germline gives CDR1 KGHSH, CDR2 LQKENI. The CDR3: CASSSGQGVGEQYF. The CDR3 nucleotides are TGTGCCAGCTCATCGGGACAGGGGGTCGGCGAGCAGTACTTC.

Written as DNA, the CDR3 is TGCAGCGTTGAACTGGCAGGTAGTACCTATGGCTACACCTTC. This gives the protein CSVELAGSTYGYTF. This rearrangement joins TRBV29-1 to TRBJ1-2; the D is unclear. The V end was cut by 2 bases, the J end by 4 bases, with 14 bases between. This CDR3 region has 14 residues. CDR1 and CDR2 from the germline V gene are SQVTM and ANQGSEA.